Following are 16 T cell receptor beta chains from one sample sequenced in a study of CD8 T cells in Susac syndrome. The authors reverse transcribed about 0.45 to 1 ug RNA with random hexamers. MiXCR, run by TCRdb on the immunoSEQ multiplex PCR reads, gives a single entry per CDR3 protein. The repertoire holds about 200,000 distinct CDR3 sequences, with roughly 94% as singletons. Input material: CD4+ T cells from PBMCs. These receptors originate from a human donor in good health.

V gene TRBV7-9 combines with J gene TRBJ2-2, with 10 bases fitting TRBD2. V shed 7 bases and J 6 bases; nucleotides not matched to a gene: 5. Germline CDR1 SEHNR, CDR2 FQNEAQ (reference sequence). This CDR3 is built from 14 residues. CDR3 in amino acids: CASTASGGAGELFF. In nucleotides, the CDR3 is TGTGCCAGCACCGCTAGCGGGGGTGCCGGGGAGCTGTTTTTT.

The chain links TRBV9 to TRBJ2-1; D remains unclear. The length of the CDR3 is 14 residues. V lost 4 bases, J lost 9 bases, and 17 bases lay in between. Germline CDR1 SGDLS, CDR2 YYNGEE. CDR3 region: CASSPQDGLVEQFF. The CDR3, as DNA: TGTGCCAGCAGCCCCCAGGACGGGCTCGTTGAGCAGTTCTTC. The whole variable domain, remainder taken from reference TRBV9 and TRBJ2-1, is DSGVTQTPKHLITATGQRVTLRCSPRSGDLSVYWYQQSLDQGLQFLIQYYNGEERAKGNILERFSAQQFPDLHSELNLSSLELGDSALYFCASSPQDGLVEQFFGPGTRLTVL.

The genes are TRBV7-2 and TRBJ1-5; D ambiguous. V was clipped by 2 bases and J by 0 bases, with 8 bases between them. CDR1 is SGHTA, CDR2 FQGNSA, per germline. This CDR3 spans 15 amino acids. This CDR3 is CASSLSIGSNQPQHF. The CDR3 DNA reads TGTGCCAGCAGCTTAAGCATTGGTAGCAATCAGCCCCAGCATTTT.

The V and J genes are TRBV29-1 and TRBJ1-2, with TRBD1 as a possible D gene (6 bases). CDR1 is SQVTM and CDR2 is ANQGSEA in the germline V gene. The CDR3 consists of 12 residues. Trimming shortened V by 7 bases and J by 4 bases, and 13 bases separated the two germline ends. The CDR3 coding sequence is TGCAGCGGGAACAGGGAAGGCTATGGCTACACCTTC. Encoded protein: CSGNREGYGYTF.

The chain has TRBV29-1 and TRBJ1-2, with TRBD1 identical over 8 bases. After removal of 4 bases from V and 5 bases from J, the junction contained 15 bases not matched to a gene. Germline values: CDR1 SQVTM, CDR2 ANQGSEA. CDR3 length: 16 residues. In DNA form, the CDR3 reads TGCAGCGTTGTCCCTAGGACAGGGCCCATATTGTATGGCTACACCTTC. Translation: CSVVPRTGPILYGYTF.

In this sample, this clonotype turned up a few times. V gene TRBV7-9 combines with J gene TRBJ1-5, with 7 bases identical to TRBD1. This CDR3 region has 15 residues. After removal of 1 base from V and 2 bases from J, the junction contained 2 bases not matched to a gene. Germline V gene sequence: CDR1 SEHNR, CDR2 FQNEAQ (reference sequence). The CDR3 reads CASSLEGGGNQPQHF. CDR3 DNA: TGTGCCAGCAGCTTAGAAGGGGGCGGCAATCAGCCCCAGCATTTT.

The rearrangement uses TRBV7-2 and TRBJ2-1; D remains ambiguous. There are 12 residues in the CDR3. Trimming stripped 1 base from V and 9 bases from J, with 7 bases between. Germline values: CDR1 SGHTA, CDR2 FQGNSA. This chain's CDR3 is CASSLDVGEQFF. CDR3 bases: TGTGCCAGCAGCTTAGATGTGGGTGAGCAGTTCTTC.

V gene TRBV27 combines with J gene TRBJ1-2; D gene unclear. Trimming removed 3 bases at V and 3 bases at J, with 20 bases between. Germline V gene sequence: CDR1 MNHEY, CDR2 SMNVEV (reference sequence). The CDR3 spans 17 residues. Here the CDR3 DNA reads TGTGCCAGCAGTTTTAGCCCTCGCGCCCGGGTGGACTATGGCTACACCTTC. It encodes CASSFSPRARVDYGYTF.

The rearrangement links TRBV9 to TRBJ2-5, with 7 bases fitting TRBD1. The CDR3 extends over 14 amino acids. In germline, CDR1 is SGDLS, CDR2 YYNGEE. J gave up 2 bases and V 4 bases, and 5 bases lay outside the gene matches. CDR3 protein: CASSPTGQQETQYF. The CDR3 coding sequence is TGTGCCAGCAGCCCGACGGGACAGCAAGAGACCCAGTACTTC. Filled out from reference TRBV9 and TRBJ2-5, the complete variable domain reads DSGVTQTPKHLITATGQRVTLRCSPRSGDLSVYWYQQSLDQGLQFLIQYYNGEERAKGNILERFSAQQFPDLHSELNLSSLELGDSALYFCASSPTGQQETQYFGPGTRLLVL.

V gene TRBV20-1 combines with J gene TRBJ2-1, with D possibly matching TRBD2 (5 bases). From germline, CDR1 is DFQATT and CDR2 SNEGSKA (reference sequence). V was cut by 5 bases and J by 8 bases, with 16 bases left in between. The CDR3 has 13 amino acids. As DNA, the CDR3 is TGCAGTGCTGGAGGACTCTTCGGCGATGAGCAGTTCTTC. Translated, it gives CSAGGLFGDEQFF.

V is TRBV7-9 and J is TRBJ2-1; D is perhaps TRBD1 (6 bases). Germline CDR1 reads SEHNR; CDR2 reads FQNEAQ (reference sequence). With 4 bases removed from V and 5 bases from J, the gap between germline ends came to 12 bases. CDR3 length equals 14 residues. The CDR3 DNA is TGTGCCAGCAGCTCATCGACAGGAGACAATGAGCAGTTCTTC. Translating gives CASSSSTGDNEQFF.

The V and J genes are TRBV20-1 and TRBJ2-7; D is undetermined. V lost 5 bases, J lost 1 base, and 21 bases lay in between. CDR1 is DFQATT, CDR2 SNEGSKA, per germline (reference sequence). This CDR3 spans 16 amino acids. CDR3 residues: CSAQTLGTVLSYEQYF. The DNA for the CDR3 is TGCAGTGCTCAAACACTGGGAACAGTACTTTCCTACGAGCAGTACTTC.

The CDR3 spells CASSQDKGRGSKQFF. CDR3 DNA sequence: TGTGCCAGCAGCCAAGATAAGGGGAGGGGATCTAAGCAGTTCTTC. The rearrangement links TRBV3-1 to TRBJ2-1, with 7 bases aligning to TRBD2. The trim removed 0 bases at V and 11 bases at J, leaving 10 bases unmatched. This CDR3 has 15 amino acids. Germline-derived CDR1 and CDR2 are LGHDT and YNNKEL (reference sequence).

The DNA of the CDR3 is TGCAGCGCCGAATTGGACAGGCTAAACACTGAAGCTTTCTTT. Its translation is CSAELDRLNTEAFF. The rearrangement uses TRBV29-1 and TRBJ1-1; TRBD1 aligns across 7 bases. This CDR3 comprises 14 residues. Germline CDR1 is SQVTM and CDR2 is ANQGSEA. V lost 7 bases to trimming and J lost 2 bases; unmatched junction nucleotides: 10.

Of note for this clonotype: One junction end disagrees with the germline gene, perhaps due to a read error. The rearrangement links TRBV5-6 to TRBJ1-6; 10 nucleotides agree with TRBD1. The CDR3 consists of 15 residues. The V gene's germline CDR1 is SGHDT and CDR2 YYEEEE. The CDR3: CASSATGTGDRTLHF. The CDR3 DNA reads TGTGCCAGCAGTGCTACCGGGACAGGGGACCGGACCCTTCACTTT.

V and J are TRBV20-1 and TRBJ2-1, with a weak D call TRBD2 (6 bases). The CDR3 runs 13 residues. Trimming took 7 bases from V and 2 from J, leaving 12 bases between them. Germline V gene data show CDR1 as DFQATT and CDR2 as SNEGSKA (reference sequence). The CDR3 nucleotides are TGCAGTGTCGGCGGGACCACCTACAATGAGCAGTTCTTC. Amino acids: CSVGGTTYNEQFF.